A single sample is the source of the 31 T cell receptor beta chains below, sequenced in a study of T cell responses to AZD1222 COVID-19 vaccine (dated by TCRdb to 2020 to 2023). This sample's time point label indicates: baseline before first vaccination. Libraries were constructed by the immunoSEQ multiplex PCR assay. As stored in TCRdb, this immuneACCESS dataset retains in-frame rearrangements with V and J assigned. A fraction of the clones does not appear; measured against another copy, unresolved V genes explain less than half of the discrepancy, and the remainder lacks a known reason. This sample is represented by 150,000 to 200,000 clones; about 92% of them were singletons. 3.5% to 4.5% of the sample is in the top ten clones. Sequenced here: peripheral blood, sampled on day 0 of AZD1222 vaccination. Receptors were obtained from an adult in good health.

The chain recombines TRBV27 with TRBJ1-4, with unresolved D. The germline CDR1 and CDR2 sequences are MNHEY and SMNVEV (reference sequence). CDR3 length: 14 residues. Between the trimmed V and J ends, which lost 2 bases and 3 bases, there was a span of 7 bases. The CDR3: CASSLTRANEKLFF. CDR3 bases: TGTGCCAGCAGTTTAACGAGGGCTAATGAAAAACTGTTTTTT.

This clone occurred a few times. The V gene is TRBV11-2, the J gene TRBJ1-5; D gene uncertain. V dropped 0 bases and J dropped 5 bases, with 5 bases sitting between them. The CDR3 extends over 13 amino acids. Per germline, CDR1 SGHAT and CDR2 FQNNGV. The chain's CDR3 is CASSLDGDQPQHF. The DNA for the CDR3 is TGTGCCAGCAGCTTAGATGGGGATCAGCCCCAGCATTTT.

The rearrangement joins TRBV5-1 to TRBJ2-7, with D possibly being TRBD2 (6 bases). The V and J ends lost 3 bases and 7 bases respectively, with 17 bases between them. The CDR3 has 14 residues. From germline, CDR1 is SGHRS and CDR2 YFSETQ. The CDR3 bases are TGCGCCAGCAGCTCCGCCGCGGGGCCCCGTGAGCAGTACTTC. Translating gives CASSSAAGPREQYF.

The chain combines TRBV6-4 with TRBJ1-2; no clear D. V lost 4 bases and J 8 bases, leaving 14 bases between the germline ends. Germline CDR1 and CDR2: MRHNA and SNTAGT. The CDR3 length is 13 residues. The CDR3 coding sequence is TGTGCCAGCAGTGCGCCTGGGCCCGGGGGCTACACCTTC. Its protein product is CASSAPGPGGYTF.

The chain is built from TRBV28 and TRBJ1-5; D uncertain. The CDR3 consists of 18 residues. V dropped 0 bases and J dropped 7 bases, with 22 bases sitting between them. Germline lookup yields CDR1 MDHEN and CDR2 SYDVKM. The CDR3 sequence is CASSLWVVGPIGNQPQHF. CDR3 bases: TGTGCCAGCAGTTTATGGGTCGTGGGTCCTATTGGGAACCAGCCCCAGCATTTT.

The V gene is TRBV18, the J gene TRBJ2-3, with D unresolved. V was clipped by 1 base and J by 2 bases, with 4 bases between them. This CDR3 is built from 13 residues. Germline CDR1 KGHSH, CDR2 LQKENI. The CDR3 protein is CASSPLVTDTQYF. Written as DNA, the CDR3 is TGTGCCAGCTCACCACTCGTCACAGATACGCAGTATTTT.

This clone was found a few times. This chain uses TRBV25-1 with TRBJ2-2; possibly TRBD2 for D (6 bases). Trimming stripped 4 bases from V and 4 bases from J, with 13 bases between. The CDR3 runs to 15 residues. The germline V gene has CDR1 MGHDK and CDR2 SYGVNS. The CDR3 DNA reads as TGTGCCAGCAGTGGGACCGGGACTGTCACCGGGGAGCTGTTTTTT. Amino acid sequence: CASSGTGTVTGELFF.

This chain uses TRBV7-8 with TRBJ1-1; the D gene is possibly TRBD1 (6 bases). Per the germline V gene, CDR1 is SGHVS and CDR2 is FQNEAQ. V was shortened by 5 bases and J by 4 bases, with 23 bases between the two germline ends. CDR3 length: 17 amino acids. The CDR3 region is CASSPRTASSWGTEAFF. CDR3 in DNA: TGTGCCAGCAGCCCCCGGACAGCCTCGTCGTGGGGCACTGAAGCTTTCTTT. Drawing the rest from reference TRBV7-8 and TRBJ1-1, the complete variable domain is GAGVSQSPRYKVAKRGQDVALRCDPISGHVSLFWYQQALGQGPEFLTYFQNEAQLDKSGLPSDRFFAERPEGSVSTLKIQRTQQEDSAVYLCASSPRTASSWGTEAFFGQGTRLTVV.

The chain links TRBV6-5 to TRBJ1-4; tentatively, D is TRBD1 (5 bases). Germline CDR1 and CDR2: MNHEY and SVGAGI. Trimming took off 2 bases at V and 11 bases at J, with 15 bases between the two ends. This CDR3 region has 14 residues. CDR3: CASSYQRQSGKLFF. CDR3 sequence (DNA): TGTGCCAGCAGTTACCAGAGACAGTCAGGGAAACTGTTTTTT.

V gene TRBV3-1 (or the pseudogene TRBV3-2) combines with J gene TRBJ1-1; weak D call: TRBD1 (6 bases). This CDR3 spans 13 amino acids. Germline CDR1 is LGHDT and CDR2 is YNNKEL (reference sequence). V lost 0 bases and J lost 10, with 12 bases in between. CDR3 sequence reads: CASSQDLGGGAFF. The CDR3 DNA follows: TGTGCCAGCAGCCAAGATCTAGGGGGTGGAGCTTTCTTT.

This clone was seen once. The rearrangement links TRBV4-2 to TRBJ2-2; 10 nucleotides align to TRBD2. The germline V gene encodes CDR1 LGHNA and CDR2 YNFKEQ. The V and J ends lost 4 bases and 3 bases, in that order; junction bases with no gene match: 5. This CDR3 contains 16 residues. CDR3 amino acids: CASSPSGGVDTGELFF. CDR3 sequence (DNA): TGTGCCAGCAGCCCCAGCGGGGGGGTTGACACCGGGGAGCTGTTTTTT.

The sample holds a few counts of this clone. The CDR3 here is CASSYRRGGFYEQYF. The CDR3 DNA reads TGTGCCAGCAGTTACAGACGGGGGGGGTTTTACGAGCAGTACTTC. The gene calls are TRBV6-5 and TRBJ2-7; 8 nucleotides align to TRBD2. The germline CDR1 and CDR2 sequences are MNHEY and SVGAGI. CDR3 length equals 15 residues. V dropped 2 bases and J dropped 4; count of bases not matched to a gene: 7.

The V gene is TRBV4-1, the J gene TRBJ2-1; 7 bases fit TRBD1. Trimming removed 4 bases from V and 6 bases from J; junction bases left unmatched: 3. Per the germline V gene, CDR1 is MGHRA and CDR2 is YSYEKL. The CDR3 extends over 13 amino acids. The CDR3 sequence: CASSRGTVNEQFF. The CDR3 DNA reads TGCGCCAGCAGCCGAGGGACAGTCAATGAGCAGTTCTTC.

This clone was picked up a small number of times. The chain links TRBV25-1 to TRBJ1-1; D perhaps matches TRBD1 (5 bases). This CDR3 has 13 residues. Germline CDR1 MGHDK, CDR2 SYGVNS. Trimming cost V 6 bases and J 4 bases, with 12 bases left between them. The CDR3 reads CASRFQGGTEAFF. The CDR3 bases are TGTGCCAGCAGATTTCAGGGAGGCACTGAAGCTTTCTTT.

The rearrangement links TRBV12-3 or TRBV12-4 to TRBJ2-6; D is unclear. Trimming shortened V by 4 bases and J by 4 bases, and 2 bases separated the two germline ends. The CDR3 consists of 12 residues. The CDR3 DNA sequence: TGTGCCAGCAGTTCCGGGGCCAACGTCCTGACTTTC. Residues: CASSSGANVLTF.

The gene calls are TRBV24-1 and TRBJ2-3; the D gene is possibly TRBD2 (5 bases). Trimming stripped 5 bases from V and 0 bases from J, with 17 bases between. CDR3 size: 17 residues. Germline V gives CDR1 KGHDR, CDR2 SFDVKD. Here the CDR3 reads CATSAGGLRTSTDTQYF. DNA of the CDR3: TGTGCCACCAGTGCAGGAGGCCTTAGAACTAGCACAGATACGCAGTATTTT.

The V gene is TRBV5-1, the J gene TRBJ2-1; D perhaps matches TRBD1 (6 bases). The germline V gene encodes CDR1 SGHRS and CDR2 YFSETQ. The CDR3 totals 14 residues. V was cut by 1 base and J by 9 bases, with 14 bases left in between. The DNA of the CDR3 is TGCGCCAGCAGCTTGTATGGCCGGGACACTGAGCAGTTCTTC. It translates to CASSLYGRDTEQFF.

The V and J genes are TRBV5-1 and TRBJ1-4; D is possibly TRBD1 (5 bases). CDR3 length: 15 residues. Trimming left V 3 bases short and J 7 bases short, with 16 bases between. Germline lookup yields CDR1 SGHRS and CDR2 YFSETQ. DNA for the CDR3: TGCGCCAGCAGCTCCGGATGGCAGGGCGTTGAAAAACTGTTTTTT. Translation gives CASSSGWQGVEKLFF.

This rearrangement joins TRBV27 to TRBJ2-5; D may be TRBD1 (5 bases). CDR1 is MNHEY and CDR2 is SMNVEV in the germline V gene (reference sequence). The CDR3 sequence is 14 residues long. Trimming left V 3 bases short and J 5 bases short, with 13 bases between. For the CDR3, the DNA is TGTGCCAGCAGTTTGAGTAGGGGAAGGGAGACCCAGTACTTC. Its protein is CASSLSRGRETQYF.

The chain employs TRBV6-5 and TRBJ2-7, with TRBD1 matching over 11 bases. CDR3 length equals 13 residues. The V and J ends lost 9 bases and 5 bases, in that order; junction bases with no gene match: 6. Looked up from germline, CDR1 is MNHEY and CDR2 is SVGAGI. This CDR3 reads CASRRTGGNEQYF. The CDR3 DNA is TGTGCCAGTAGACGGACAGGGGGCAACGAGCAGTACTTC.

The chain is built from TRBV5-1 and TRBJ1-3, with D hard to call. The CDR3 contains 13 residues. Germline V gene sequence: CDR1 SGHRS, CDR2 YFSETQ. With 3 bases removed from V and 4 bases from J, the gap between germline ends came to 8 bases. The CDR3 nucleotides read TGCGCCAGCAGCTCTATTCCCGGAAACACCATATATTTT. Its protein is CASSSIPGNTIYF.

The rearrangement joins TRBV6-1 to TRBJ1-5; no clear D gene. The CDR3 length is 12 residues. The germline gives CDR1 MNHNS, CDR2 SASEGT. V gave up 3 bases and J gave up 11 bases, with 11 bases separating them. The CDR3 loop is CASSDLSRAQHF. DNA of the CDR3: TGTGCCAGCAGTGACCTGTCAAGGGCCCAGCATTTT.

V is TRBV3-1 (or the pseudogene TRBV3-2) and J is TRBJ1-4, with 8 bases aligning to TRBD1. V lost 2 bases, J lost 8 bases, and 4 bases stayed unmatched. Germline loops: CDR1 LGHDT, CDR2 YNNKEL (reference sequence). This CDR3 is 14 amino acids long. In DNA, the CDR3 is TGTGCCAGCAGCCAACCCGGACAGGGAGAAAAACTGTTTTTT. Protein product: CASSQPGQGEKLFF.

The chain links TRBV2 to TRBJ1-2; unclear D gene. The CDR3 runs to 13 residues. V dropped 6 bases and J dropped 0 bases, with 8 bases sitting between them. Germline lookup yields CDR1 SNHLY and CDR2 FYNNEI. This CDR3 is CASSPGPNYGYTF. CDR3 in DNA: TGTGCCAGCAGCCCAGGCCCTAACTATGGCTACACCTTC.

The rearrangement joins TRBV4-1 to TRBJ1-1; 12 bases fit TRBD1. Unmatched junction bases numbered 3, after V lost 4 bases and J lost 6 bases. Germline V gene lookup returns CDR1 MGHRA and CDR2 YSYEKL. There are 14 residues in the CDR3. CDR3 nucleotides: TGCGCCAGCAGCCCGGGACAGGGGGCTGCTGAAGCTTTCTTT. Its protein is CASSPGQGAAEAFF.

V and J are TRBV28 and TRBJ1-2; D uncertain. The germline V and J ends were trimmed by 2 bases and 4 bases, with 8 bases remaining between them. The germline gives CDR1 MDHEN, CDR2 SYDVKM. There are 13 residues in the CDR3. DNA for the CDR3: TGTGCCAGCAGTTTAGCCATAGGCTATGGCTACACCTTC. Translating it yields CASSLAIGYGYTF.

Only one count was recorded for this clone. V is TRBV6-1 and J is TRBJ1-3, with 9 bases aligning to TRBD1. The J segment lost 8 bases and the V segment lost 1 base, leaving 6 bases of the junction unmatched. This CDR3 region has 15 residues. CDR1 MNHNS and CDR2 SASEGT come from the germline V gene. The CDR3 protein is CASSEVGDRADTIYF. CDR3 coding DNA: TGTGCCAGCAGTGAAGTGGGGGACAGGGCAGACACCATATATTTT.

The table lists this clone with a count of one. The V call is TRBV5-1, the J call TRBJ1-5, with D tentatively TRBD1 (5 bases). CDR1 and CDR2 (germline): SGHRS, YFSETQ. This CDR3 spans 15 amino acids. Trimming left V 1 base short and J 5 bases short, with 13 bases between. The DNA for the CDR3 is TGCGCCAGCAGCTTGCTACCCGGGGCGGATCAGCCCCAGCATTTT. It codes for CASSLLPGADQPQHF.

The genes are TRBV4-1 and TRBJ1-4, with D possibly TRBD1 on 6 matching bases. Trimming took off 4 bases at V and 8 bases at J, with 17 bases between the two ends. The germline V gene encodes CDR1 MGHRA and CDR2 YSYEKL. CDR3 length: 15 residues. CDR3 DNA sequence: TGCGCCAGCAGCCTCGGCGGTAACAGGGACGAAAAACTGTTTTTT. It translates to CASSLGGNRDEKLFF.

The table lists this clone with a few counts. This chain uses TRBV24-1 with TRBJ2-5; 11 positions agree with TRBD2. The CDR3 has 15 amino acids. Per the germline V gene, CDR1 is KGHDR and CDR2 is SFDVKD. The ends lost 9 bases at V and 3 bases at J; junction bases unmatched: 8. The CDR3: CATQELAGEEETQYF. The CDR3 nucleotides are TGTGCCACCCAGGAACTAGCGGGAGAGGAAGAGACCCAGTACTTC.

The sample holds one count of this clone. The rearrangement uses TRBV10-3 and TRBJ1-2, with 7 bases fitting TRBD1. V lost 2 bases and J lost 7; bases outside the gene matches: 10. Germline V gives CDR1 ENHRY, CDR2 SYGVKD. The CDR3 runs 15 residues. The CDR3, as DNA: TGTGCCATCAGTGAGCCCACGCAGGGACAGCTTGGCTACACCTTC. Encoded protein: CAISEPTQGQLGYTF.